This TCR beta chain derives from a study of identifying expanded T cells in peripheral blood. Study results and limitations: Across healthy donors, higher total template counts meant significantly greater approximately two-week count variance. Over about two and four weeks, about 15 and 19 clones changed, versus approximately 1.1 between replicates.

About this clone: Its antigen is undetermined.

Trimming left V 4 bases short and J 3 bases short, with 3 bases between. The CDR3 consists of 11 residues. The germline gives CDR1 MGHDK, CDR2 SYGVNS. This table comes from immunoSEQ multiplex PCR, and its TCRdb copy is limited to in-frame clones, with some not included. The sample carries about 53,000 clones, over 75% recorded once. Healthy donors had no documented immune events, such as infections, while sampled. The V call is TRBV25-1, the J call TRBJ1-1; unclear D gene. The specimen was blood. This clonotype was obtained from a person aged 18 to 70 in good health. This chain's CDR3 is CASSGHTEAFF. The DNA of the CDR3 is TGTGCCAGCAGTGGACACACTGAAGCTTTCTTT.